The next 14 T cell receptor beta chains were all read from a single sample in a study of blood T cell repertoires in COVID-19. Here immunoSEQ multiplex PCR was the method, and the copy in TCRdb shows in-frame clones only, minus some. The top ten hold approximately 2.2% of the sample, which has some 96,000 clones, approximately 91% seen once. The sequenced sample consisted of peripheral blood. The receptor source for this set is a man aged 50-60 years with active COVID-19.

CDR3 bases: TGTGCCACCAGCAGAGATATTCCTTACGAGCAGTACTTC. It codes for CATSRDIPYEQYF. This chain joins TRBV15 and TRBJ2-7, with D unclear. The V and J ends lost 0 bases and 4 bases respectively, with 7 bases between them. The CDR3 runs to 13 residues. In germline, CDR1 is LNHNV, CDR2 YYDKDF (reference sequence).

The gene calls are TRBV7-2 and TRBJ2-7; possibly TRBD1 for D (6 bases). Germline-derived CDR1 and CDR2 are SGHTA and FQGNSA. The CDR3 is 14 amino acids. Trimming left V 1 base short and J 6 bases short, with 13 bases between. This CDR3 is CASSLGQGFGEQYF. CDR3 bases: TGTGCCAGCAGCTTAGGTCAGGGGTTTGGCGAGCAGTACTTC.

J is TRBJ1-1 and V is TRBV4-2, with 7 nucleotides matching TRBD1. The CDR3 runs 14 residues. The V and J ends lost 2 bases and 8 bases, in that order; junction bases with no gene match: 8. The germline V gene has CDR1 LGHNA and CDR2 YNFKEQ. CDR3 nucleotide sequence: TGTGCCAGCAGCCAAAGAACAGGGGCCCACGAAGCTTTCTTT. Translating gives CASSQRTGAHEAFF.

The V gene is TRBV5-1, the J gene TRBJ2-7, with D possibly TRBD2 on 6 matching bases. CDR1 SGHRS and CDR2 YFSETQ come from the germline V gene. CDR3 length: 11 residues. Between the trimmed V and J ends, which lost 5 bases and 13 bases, there was a span of 16 bases. This CDR3 is CASRGTRELYF. In nucleotides, the CDR3 is TGCGCCAGCAGGGGGACTCGTGAGCTATACTTC.

The gene calls are TRBV19 and TRBJ2-5, with a tentative D call TRBD2 (6 bases). The CDR3 runs 15 residues. The V end lost 6 bases, the J end lost 4 bases, and 18 bases lay between the germline ends. Germline V CDR1 and CDR2: LNHDA, SQIVND (reference sequence). As DNA, the CDR3 is TGTGCCAGTAGGTTCTCTGTTAGCGGCTTAGAGACCCAGTACTTC. Residues: CASRFSVSGLETQYF. Together with reference TRBV19 and TRBJ2-5, the CDR3 gives the full variable domain: DGGITQSPKYLFRKEGQNVTLSCEQNLNHDAMYWYRQDPGQGLRLIYYSQIVNDFQKGDIAEGYSVSREKKESFPLTVTSAQKNPTAFYLCASRFSVSGLETQYFGPGTRLLVL.

The chain uses TRBV27 and TRBJ2-2, with 13 bases aligning to TRBD2. This CDR3 has 17 residues. With V trimmed by 4 bases and J by 8 bases, 10 bases remained unmatched. The germline CDR1 and CDR2 sequences are MNHEY and SMNVEV (reference sequence). CDR3 region: CASSSLPGLAGPGELFF. The DNA of the CDR3 is TGTGCCAGCAGTTCACTTCCGGGACTAGCGGGGCCGGGGGAGCTGTTTTTT.

The gene calls are TRBV9 and TRBJ2-1; weak D call: TRBD1 (5 bases). The CDR3 consists of 19 residues. Germline CDR1 and CDR2: SGDLS and YYNGEE. V lost 0 bases and J lost 2, with 21 bases in between. The CDR3 DNA follows: TGTGCCAGCAGCGTAGCTGGGGCGCGTAGTGTTCCTACCTACAATGAGCAGTTCTTC. It translates to CASSVAGARSVPTYNEQFF.

The V and J genes are TRBV5-8 and TRBJ2-1, with a tentative D call TRBD2 (5 bases). This CDR3 comprises 17 residues. V gave up 2 bases and J gave up 6 bases, with 21 bases separating them. CDR1 and CDR2 from the germline V gene are SGHTS and YDEGEE. For the CDR3, the DNA is TGTGCCAGCAGCTTCTTCGAGGGTTCCGAATGGACCAATGAGCAGTTCTTC. The encoded protein is CASSFFEGSEWTNEQFF.

This clone was detected only a few times. The rearrangement uses TRBV6-5 and TRBJ2-1; D call uncertain. The CDR3 runs to 13 residues. The V and J ends lost 5 bases and 4 bases respectively, with 9 bases between them. Per the germline V gene, CDR1 is MNHEY and CDR2 is SVGAGI. The CDR3 DNA reads as TGTGCCAGCAGTCCTTTTCTGTACAATGAGCAGTTCTTC. It codes for CASSPFLYNEQFF.

The V call is TRBV14, the J call TRBJ1-6; TRBD1 aligns across 9 bases. CDR1 SGHDN and CDR2 FVKESK come from the germline V gene. This CDR3 region has 16 residues. J was trimmed by 2 bases and V by 3 bases; bases with no gene match: 2. The CDR3 reads CASSQGTGTYNSPLHF. In DNA, the CDR3 is TGTGCCAGCAGCCAGGGGACAGGGACCTATAATTCACCCCTCCACTTT.

The chain recombines TRBV7-2 with TRBJ2-1; perhaps TRBD1 as D (6 bases). CDR3 length: 14 residues. V gave up 5 bases and J gave up 5 bases, with 13 bases separating them. The germline gives CDR1 SGHTA, CDR2 FQGNSA. As DNA, the CDR3 is TGTGCCAGCAGCCCTCAGGGGACGAACAATGAGCAGTTCTTC. Translated: CASSPQGTNNEQFF.

The chain couples TRBV5-5 to TRBJ2-7; D is undetermined. V shed 2 bases and J shed 0 bases, with 18 bases lying between them. The germline gives CDR1 SGHKS, CDR2 YYEKEE (reference sequence). The CDR3 is 17 amino acids. CDR3 DNA sequence: TGTGCCAGCAGCTTTCATCTGAGATCGACGGGCTCCTACGAGCAGTACGTC. Protein product: CASSFHLRSTGSYEQYV.

The V and J genes are TRBV5-1 and TRBJ2-5; 7 nucleotides agree with TRBD1. V lost 5 bases, J lost 2 bases, and 6 bases stayed unmatched. The CDR3 is made up of 14 amino acids. The germline CDR1 and CDR2 sequences are SGHRS and YFSETQ. The CDR3 DNA follows: TGCGCCAGCAGTCCCGGGACAGCTCAAGAGACCCAGTACTTC. Protein: CASSPGTAQETQYF.

In its sample, this clone was seen once. The CDR3 nucleotides read TGCGCCAGCAGCTTACAGGGGGCGCGTTCATCCGGGGAGCTGTTTTTT. Protein product: CASSLQGARSSGELFF. The V call is TRBV5-1, the J call TRBJ2-2, with TRBD1 identical over 9 bases. The CDR3 is made up of 16 amino acids. The junction had 8 bases not matched to a gene; V was cut back by 2 bases and J by 6 bases. The germline V gene encodes CDR1 SGHRS and CDR2 YFSETQ.